Below are 9 T cell receptor beta chains sequenced from a single sample in a study of shared clonotypes between healthy human individuals. CD8 cells classed as naive were CD45RO-negative and positively selected for CCR7, excluding terminally differentiated effector memory CD45RA+ cells. Generated by immunoSEQ multiplex PCR, the TCRdb table keeps only in-frame clones and is missing some. The sample carries approximately 2,200,000 clones, about 93% recorded once. Sequencing used naive CD8+ T cells from PBMCs. The receptors derive from a man aged 18-30 years in good health. Some clones in this sample may be carry-over from other donors' samples.

V gene TRBV7-8 combines with J gene TRBJ2-7; TRBD1 matches at 8 bases. V was pared by 5 bases and J by 5 bases, with 8 bases of the junction left unmatched. Germline lookup yields CDR1 SGHVS and CDR2 FQNEAQ. The CDR3 covers 14 residues. The CDR3 DNA follows: TGTGCCAGCAGCGACGGACAGGGTAGCGACGAGCAGTACTTC. Translation: CASSDGQGSDEQYF.

The chain has TRBV6-1 and TRBJ2-5; no clear D gene. The V gene lost 1 base and the J gene lost 0 bases, with 12 bases spanning the gap. Germline lookup yields CDR1 MNHNS and CDR2 SASEGT. The CDR3 loop spans 16 amino acids. CDR3 sequence reads: CASSEGVLRYQETQYF. CDR3 DNA sequence: TGTGCCAGCAGTGAAGGGGTCCTACGGTACCAAGAGACCCAGTACTTC.

Concerning this clone itself: The same CDR3 is also encoded by other DNA sequences in this sample. This chain uses TRBV6-1 with TRBJ1-1; no firm D call. The CDR3 covers 13 residues. The V and J ends lost 1 base and 2 bases respectively, with 5 bases between them. The germline gives CDR1 MNHNS, CDR2 SASEGT. CDR3 DNA: TGTGCCAGCAGTGAAGTGGAAAACACTGAAGCTTTCTTT. Protein sequence: CASSEVENTEAFF.

Only one count was recorded for this clone. This chain links TRBV5-6 with TRBJ2-3; no definite D call. Looked up from germline, CDR1 is SGHDT and CDR2 is YYEEEE. V was cut by 3 bases and J by 2 bases, with 4 bases left in between. There are 12 residues in the CDR3. DNA for the CDR3: TGTGCCAGCAGCTATTCCACAGATACGCAGTATTTT. Its translation is CASSYSTDTQYF. Variable domain in full (rest from reference TRBV5-6 and TRBJ2-3): DAGVTQSPTHLIKTRGQQVTLRCSPKSGHDTVSWYQQALGQGPQFIFQYYEEEERQRGNFPDRFSGHQFPNYSSELNVNALLLGDSALYLCASSYSTDTQYFGPGTRLTVL.

This clone appeared a single time. Other DNA sequences in this specimen translate into the identical CDR3. The chain recombines TRBV5-1 with TRBJ2-7; unclear D gene. The CDR3 has 13 residues. V gave up 5 bases and J gave up 1 base, with 10 bases separating them. Germline CDR1 SGHRS, CDR2 YFSETQ. This CDR3 is CASRGRASYEQYF. The CDR3 nucleotides read TGCGCCAGCAGAGGTAGGGCTTCCTACGAGCAGTACTTC.

The rearrangement joins TRBV27 to TRBJ1-1, with D hard to call. V was shortened by 6 bases and J by 0 bases, with 11 bases between the two germline ends. The CDR3 is 14 amino acids. The germline CDR1 and CDR2 sequences are MNHEY and SMNVEV (reference sequence). CDR3 sequence (DNA): TGTGCCAGCAGAACCGGGGTAATGAACACTGAAGCTTTCTTT. Amino acid sequence: CASRTGVMNTEAFF.

CDR3 protein: CASSYLGRSTDTQYF. DNA of the CDR3: TGTGCCAGCAGCTACTTAGGACGGAGCACAGATACGCAGTATTTT. The V and J genes are TRBV7-6 and TRBJ2-3; D gene ambiguous. The CDR3 totals 15 residues. The V and J ends lost 4 bases and 0 bases respectively, with 11 bases between them. Germline V gene lookup returns CDR1 SGHVS and CDR2 FNYEAQ.

The CDR3 sequence: CASRQGHQNIQYF. The CDR3 coding sequence is TGTGCCAGCCGTCAGGGACACCAAAACATTCAGTACTTC. The chain recombines TRBV7-9 with TRBJ2-4; the D gene is possibly TRBD1 (6 bases). V was shortened by 8 bases and J by 5 bases, with 13 bases between the two germline ends. This CDR3 region has 13 residues. CDR1 SEHNR and CDR2 FQNEAQ come from the germline V gene (reference sequence).

For this clone: Different DNA sequences within this sample yield the same CDR3. The CDR3 sequence is CASSPRDSSYEQYF. The DNA of the CDR3 is TGTGCCAGCAGCCCTCGGGACAGCTCCTACGAGCAGTACTTC. This chain links TRBV7-8 with TRBJ2-7; 7 bases line up with TRBD1. The CDR3 contains 14 residues. Germline CDR1 and CDR2: SGHVS and FQNEAQ. Trimming at V came to 5 bases and at J to 0 bases, leaving 4 bases not matched to a gene.